This T cell receptor (beta chain) was sequenced for a study of cytomegalovirus exposure and HLA in healthy donors. 13 Jbeta primers and 60 Vbeta primers were used for the PCR. Assay: immunoSEQ multiplex PCR; the TCRdb copy retains only in-frame clones and omits some. The sample carries some 150,000 clones, roughly 80% recorded once. Notes on the study in general: Reportedly, fewer N-insertions than the roughly 700-donor mean appeared in an Asian-associated ancestry cluster in a later analysis. There were 150 to 200 TCR beta chains listed as cytomegalovirus-associated. Certain indistinguishable V segments, among them TRBV6-2 and TRBV6-3, were excluded.

Though probably carrying unrecorded immune exposures, donors were nominally healthy at sampling. In regard to this clone: Antigen: not known.

Germline loops: CDR1 MGHRA, CDR2 YSYEKL. V lost 1 base to trimming and J lost 3 bases, with 16 bases between them. The CDR3 covers 16 residues. The sequenced sample consisted of PBMCs. This clonotype was sampled from a woman aged 25-40 years in good health and CMV-seropositive. The J gene is TRBJ2-7, the V gene TRBV4-1; D possibly corresponds to TRBD1 (6 bases). CDR3 protein: CASSQGETGSYYEQYF. The CDR3 nucleotides are TGCGCCAGCAGCCAAGGGGAAACAGGGTCTTACTACGAGCAGTACTTC.